This entry concerns a single TCR beta chain. Its antigen is currently unknown. The CDR3 spans 15 residues. V lost 4 bases, J lost 5 bases, and 6 bases stayed unmatched. From germline, CDR1 is MNHNS and CDR2 SASEGT. Then a second PCR, running roughly 6 to 12 cycles, was carried out with a sample-barcoded 5' primer and a J-beta primer mix. Each cDNA molecule was tagged by a template-switch adaptor with 12 random nucleotides. Each sample yielded at least 3 million CDR3-containing paired-end reads. One entry per CDR3 protein results from TCRdb running MiXCR on the 5' RACE reads. The profile shows 850,000 to 1,000,000 distinct CDR3 sequences, around 46% of them singletons. The sample belongs to a study of blood T cells in healthy people across ages. Study results and caveats: Per million T cells, TCR beta diversity dropped about linearly as age rose. Underestimates were what the diversity estimates from one million T cells were considered to be.

The material sequenced was blood. This chain joins TRBV6-1 and TRBJ2-1; 9 bases match TRBD1. This clonotype originated in a young man in good health. The CDR3 sequence: CASSVQGAKDNEQFF. Here the CDR3 DNA reads TGTGCCAGCAGTGTACAGGGGGCTAAGGACAATGAGCAGTTCTTC.